This T cell receptor (beta chain) comes out of a study of metastatic and nonmetastatic thyroid tumors. In the study overall: Thyroid patients, malignant and benign, had repertoires compared across blood and tumor or nodule tissue. Whole-study results and caveats: Within blood and tumor, benign nodules reportedly had significantly lower TCR beta diversity than malignant thyroid tumors did.

This clone has at least ten counts. What it binds is unknown. This CDR3 contains 16 residues. Germline values: CDR1 SGDLS, CDR2 YYNGEE. Between the trimmed V and J ends, which lost 2 bases and 3 bases, there was a span of 15 bases. As processed by the authors: In papillary thyroid cancer, a distant-metastasis classifier was built using CDR3 differences across clinicopathological groups. With MiXCR, TCRdb called clones anew from the PCR reads. TCRdb, rather than the study authors, made the V and J calls. Among around 26,000 clones listed, about 20% were seen once. There were no patients who had received any treatment before thyroid surgery.

This TCR derives from a female donor with papillary thyroid cancer or a benign thyroid nodule (not recorded which). Some clones in this sample may be carry-over from other donors' samples. The chain couples TRBV9 to TRBJ2-1, with D perhaps matching TRBD1 (7 bases). Sequenced input: adjacent normal tissue. This chain's CDR3 is CASSVGTGDFYNEQFF. DNA of the CDR3: TGTGCCAGCAGCGTCGGCACAGGGGACTTCTACAATGAGCAGTTCTTC.